Sequencing of this T cell receptor beta chain was carried out in a study of control samples from healthy donors and cancer patients. The protocol was immunoSEQ multiplex PCR, while the TCRdb copy is restricted to in-frame clones and leaves out a portion. The repertoire has about 150,000 clones, about nine tenths of them found once; the top ten carry over 4.5%. This CDR3 region has 14 residues. Germline CDR1 and CDR2: MNHEY and SVGAGI. Trimming removed 2 bases at V and 1 base at J, with 8 bases between. V usage is TRBV6-5 and J usage is TRBJ1-1; D gene uncertain. The material sequenced was blood. The source of this sequence is a man younger than 45 in good health. In DNA form, the CDR3 reads TGTGCCAGCAGTTACATGGTCCCGAACACTGAAGCTTTCTTT. Protein product: CASSYMVPNTEAFF.